These T cell receptor beta chains were read from a single sample in a study of T-cell memory formation after mild COVID-19. TCRdb fed the 5' RACE reads into MiXCR, producing one record per CDR3 protein. The table includes some 450,000 distinct CDR3 sequences, about a sixth detected once. Sample: PBMCs or a T cell subset sorted from them (not recorded which). These receptors all come from a man between 18 and 29 years old who had mild COVID-19 (a few samples of this study predate the infection). Cell type and time point are not known. CDR3s include the opening cysteine and the closing phenylalanine or tryptophan. The D gene is left open where the match is weak. Part of the rows lack a size; the others show once, few, many or a class for expanded clones.

cdr3_aa cdr3_nt j_call v_call clone_size d_call
CASSPRGGAETDTQYF TGTGCCAGCTCACCGCGGGGGGGCGCCGAGACAGATACGCAGTATTTT TRBJ2-3 TRBV18 few TRBD2
CASSWTRTTLEQFF TGCGCCAGCAGCTGGACTCGGACAACTCTTGAGCAGTTCTTC TRBJ2-1 TRBV5-1 . .
CASSPGAFGNEQFF TGCGCCAGCAGCCCCGGGGCCTTTGGCAATGAGCAGTTCTTC TRBJ2-1 TRBV5-1 . .
CASSLTLAGTDTQYF TGTGCCAGCAGTTTGACCCTAGCGGGCACAGATACGCAGTATTTT TRBJ2-3 TRBV12-3/TRBV12-4 few TRBD2
CASSSWRGGLHSPLHF TGTGCCAGCAGTTCTTGGAGAGGGGGCCTGCATTCACCCCTCCACTTT TRBJ1-6 TRBV6-5 few TRBD1
CASSGTSGHTDTQYF TGTGCCAGCAGTGGGACTAGCGGGCACACAGATACGCAGTATTTT TRBJ2-3 TRBV5-4 few TRBD2
CASLGQGAPSGANVLTF TGTGCCAGTCTGGGACAGGGAGCCCCCTCTGGGGCCAACGTCCTGACTTTC TRBJ2-6 TRBV19 few TRBD1
CATSGSGALSYNEQFF TGTGCCACCAGTGGGAGCGGGGCCCTCTCCTACAATGAGCAGTTCTTC TRBJ2-1 TRBV24-1 . TRBD2
CASSSTGQGANYGYTF TGCGCCAGCAGCTCTACTGGACAGGGGGCTAACTATGGCTACACCTTC TRBJ1-2 TRBV5-1 few TRBD1
CASSFDGSSYNEQFF TGTGCCAGCAGCTTTGACGGCAGCTCCTACAATGAGCAGTTCTTC TRBJ2-1 TRBV7-7 . .
CASSTGGIKRETQYF TGTGCCAGCAGTACCGGGGGGATAAAGAGGGAGACCCAGTACTTC TRBJ2-5 TRBV9 . TRBD2
CASSLSAGTGLNQPQHF TGTGCCAGCTCACTAAGCGCCGGGACAGGGTTAAATCAGCCCCAGCATTTT TRBJ1-5 TRBV18 . TRBD1
CASSFRENTEAFF TGTGCCAGCAGTTTCAGGGAAAACACTGAAGCTTTCTTT TRBJ1-1 TRBV27 many .
CASSLPFRDSQFF TGTGCCAGCAGCCTTCCGTTCAGGGACTCACAGTTCTTC TRBJ2-1 TRBV5-8 . .
CSAREGLAGRHEQFF TGCAGTGCTAGAGAGGGACTAGCGGGCCGCCATGAGCAGTTCTTC TRBJ2-1 TRBV20-1 many TRBD2
CASGFLLETRSGELFF TGTGCTAGTGGTTTCCTATTGGAAACCCGGTCCGGGGAGCTGTTTTTT TRBJ2-2 TRBV12-5 . .
CASSPTGQGGPYEQYF TGTGCCAGCAGCCCCACAGGACAGGGGGGTCCCTACGAGCAGTACTTC TRBJ2-7 TRBV11-3 . TRBD1
CASSQESDIQYF TGTGCCAGCAGCCAAGAATCGGACATTCAGTACTTC TRBJ2-4 TRBV3-1 few .
CASSVDYNEQFF TGTGCCAGCAGCGTAGATTACAATGAGCAGTTCTTC TRBJ2-1 TRBV9 many .
CASRRTSGPTDTQYF TGTGCCAGCAGACGGACTAGCGGGCCCACAGATACGCAGTATTTT TRBJ2-3 TRBV6-5 few TRBD2
CASSWTSGPLGYNEQFF TGCGCCAGCAGCTGGACTAGCGGGCCCCTTGGCTACAATGAGCAGTTCTTC TRBJ2-1 TRBV5-1 . TRBD2
CASSQELGRYNYGYTF TGCGCCAGCAGCCAAGAATTAGGCCGCTACAACTATGGCTACACCTTC TRBJ1-2 TRBV4-1 . .
CASSYSIRVQYGYTF TGTGCCAGCAGTTACTCGATAAGGGTACAATATGGCTACACCTTC TRBJ1-2 TRBV6-5 . .
CASSSRVGTEAFF TGCGCCAGCAGCTCCAGGGTTGGGACTGAAGCTTTCTTT TRBJ1-1 TRBV5-1 . .
CASSLWAGESF TGTGCCAGCAGCTTATGGGCGGGAGAGTCCTTC TRBJ1-2 TRBV7-9 . .
CSAPHLGATDTQYF TGCAGTGCGCCACACCTTGGGGCCACAGATACGCAGTATTTT TRBJ2-3 TRBV20-1 few .
CASSLNLSGKKQFF TGTGCTAGCAGCTTAAACCTGTCAGGGAAGAAGCAGTTCTTC TRBJ2-1 TRBV7-7 . .
CASGLGSWLSQETQYF TGTGCTAGTGGTTTGGGCAGCTGGCTGAGTCAAGAGACCCAGTACTTC TRBJ2-5 TRBV12-5 . .
CASSAPRGGSGGFTDTQYF TGTGCCAGCAGCGCCCCGCGAGGTGGTAGCGGGGGCTTCACAGATACGCAGTATTTT TRBJ2-3 TRBV9 few TRBD2
CSARTGSSSYNEQFF TGCAGTGCCAGGACAGGCTCGAGCTCCTACAATGAGCAGTTCTTC TRBJ2-1 TRBV20-1 few TRBD1
CASSPRQGRYGYTF TGCGCCAGCAGCCCCCGACAGGGGCGGTATGGCTACACCTTC TRBJ1-2 TRBV4-3 . TRBD1
CASSQERGQGLRGYTF TGTGCCAGCAGCCAAGAGCGGGGACAGGGCCTCCGCGGCTACACCTTC TRBJ1-2 TRBV4-2 few TRBD1
CASSQVDPTGETQYF TGTGCCAGCAGCCAAGTCGACCCTACGGGTGAGACCCAGTACTTC TRBJ2-5 TRBV4-2 few .
CSATQGGAQNTEAFF TGCAGTGCGACCCAGGGGGGGGCTCAGAACACTGAAGCTTTCTTT TRBJ1-1 TRBV20-1 few TRBD1
CASSFLGGTEAFF TGCGCCAGCAGCTTCTTGGGGGGTACTGAAGCTTTCTTT TRBJ1-1 TRBV5-1 many .
CASSLGTGLKTEAFF TGTGCCAGCAGCTTAGGGACAGGGTTAAAGACTGAAGCTTTCTTT TRBJ1-1 TRBV7-6 many TRBD1
CASSPEGATPGANVLTF TGTGCCAGCAGCCCTGAGGGGGCAACCCCTGGGGCCAACGTCCTGACTTTC TRBJ2-6 TRBV7-3 few TRBD1
CATSPSDRTMFF TGTGCCACCAGTCCCTCGGACAGGACGATGTTTTTT TRBJ2-2 TRBV24-1 few TRBD1
CASSLPTVPNSPLHF TGTGCCAGCAGCCTCCCGACAGTTCCGAATTCACCCCTCCACTTT TRBJ1-6 TRBV7-9 . .
CASSFGTSGGNEQFF TGTGCCAGCAGCTTTGGGACTAGCGGGGGTAATGAGCAGTTCTTC TRBJ2-1 TRBV7-3 . TRBD2
CASSHPTGELFF TGTGCCAGCAGCCACCCTACCGGGGAGCTGTTTTTT TRBJ2-2 TRBV4-2 . .
CSARRTPGETQYF TGCAGTGCTAGAAGGACTCCTGGGGAGACCCAGTACTTC TRBJ2-5 TRBV20-1 few .
CASSGRRYGYTF TGCGCCAGCAGCGGACGGAGATATGGCTACACCTTC TRBJ1-2 TRBV4-1 few .
CASSLSTFGEQYF TGCGCCAGCAGCTTGAGTACTTTCGGGGAGCAGTACTTC TRBJ2-7 TRBV5-1 few .
CASTRGNGYTF TGTGCCAGCACGCGGGGCAATGGCTACACCTTC TRBJ1-2 TRBV7-9 few .
CASRDWRLAGSRETQYF TGTGCCAGCAGGGACTGGCGGCTAGCGGGGTCGAGAGAGACCCAGTACTTC TRBJ2-5 TRBV5-6 few TRBD2
CASRRTGSGANVLTF TGCGCCAGCAGACGGACAGGGTCTGGGGCCAACGTCCTGACTTTC TRBJ2-6 TRBV4-1 . TRBD1
CASSPSELTRGTQYF TGTGCCAGCAGCCCATCGGAGCTAACGCGGGGTACGCAGTATTTT TRBJ2-3 TRBV11-2 . .
CASSSRLAGVGDTQYF TGTGCCAGCAGCTCCCGACTAGCGGGGGTCGGAGATACGCAGTATTTT TRBJ2-3 TRBV7-2 . TRBD2
CASSPPLPGSGYTF TGTGCCAGCTCACCACCGCTCCCAGGATCCGGCTACACCTTC TRBJ1-2 TRBV18 few .
CSARAPDVQIYNEQFF TGCAGTGCTAGAGCTCCGGACGTGCAAATCTACAATGAGCAGTTCTTC TRBJ2-1 TRBV20-1 few .
CASSLSLTKQFF TGTGCCAGCAGCTTAAGCTTGACAAAGCAGTTCTTC TRBJ2-1 TRBV7-2 many .
CAWTASTDTQYF TGTGCCTGGACCGCGAGCACAGATACGCAGTATTTT TRBJ2-3 TRBV30 . .
CAISESGGSSGNTIYF TGTGCCATCAGTGAGTCGGGGGGAAGCTCTGGAAACACCATATATTTT TRBJ1-3 TRBV10-3 few .
CASTLSVRTGGKETQYF TGTGCCAGCACTCTGAGCGTCCGGACAGGGGGAAAGGAGACCCAGTACTTC TRBJ2-5 TRBV7-9 . TRBD1
CASSYTGMDTQYF TGTGCCAGCAGTTACACAGGGATGGATACGCAGTATTTT TRBJ2-3 TRBV27 few .
CASSSRPLETQYF TGTGCCAGCAGCTCTAGGCCCCTAGAGACCCAGTACTTC TRBJ2-5 TRBV7-6 many .
CASSLRQGSGGTDTQYF TGTGCCAGCAGCCTCCGACAGGGAAGCGGGGGGACAGATACGCAGTATTTT TRBJ2-3 TRBV11-3 few TRBD2